This TCR beta chain derives from a study of regulatory T cells in long-lasting Graves disease. Germline V gives CDR1 SNHLY, CDR2 FYNNEI. V lost 1 base, J lost 5 bases, and 7 bases stayed unmatched. This CDR3 is 15 amino acids long. Arm-PCR of CDR3 regions and iRepertoire HTBI primers were the basis on which TCR beta libraries were built. TCRdb ran MiXCR on the multiplex PCR reads and lists one entry per CDR3 protein. The profile shows fewer than 650,000 distinct CDR3 sequences, roughly 16% of them singletons. Sample time point: newly diagnosed GD, antithyroid drugs for less than 3 months. Generation of the TCR library employed RNA extracted from PBMCs. The data were also submitted as part of a second study, on T cells in Graves' hyperthyroidism and ophthalmopathy. That study adds: Absence of ophthalmopathy progression within 18 months defined stable Graves' hyperthyroidism.

Here the sequenced sample was peripheral blood mononuclear cells (PBMCs), taken at new diagnosis, from a patient treated with antithyroid drugs. V and J are TRBV2 and TRBJ1-2, with 7 bases that match TRBD1. The receptor's source is a woman in her 30s with Graves disease. CDR3 bases: TGTGCCAGCAGTGAAGACGAAGGGGGCCGGTATGGCTACACCTTC. Translation: CASSEDEGGRYGYTF.